The clone carrying this T cell receptor beta chain was observed a handful of times. This sample stems from a study of blood T cell repertoires in COVID-19. Turning to the study itself: Sites across the United States, Italy and Spain contributed samples from acute and convalescent COVID-19. Sample material is recorded as cDNA or gDNA derived from T cells, B-cell-depleted T cells, or PBMCs.

Produced via immunoSEQ multiplex PCR; TCRdb's table is partial and in-frame only. The table records 350,000 to 450,000 clones, 85% of them present only once. Germline V gives CDR1 KGHDR, CDR2 SFDVKD. The CDR3 loop spans 12 amino acids. V dropped 9 bases and J dropped 3 bases, with 11 bases sitting between them. The sequenced sample was peripheral blood. This clonotype originated in a woman between 18 and 30 years old with acute or convalescent COVID-19. J is TRBJ2-7 and V is TRBV24-1; D perhaps matches TRBD1 (5 bases). Here the CDR3 DNA reads TGTGCCACCCTCTGGGGCGGCTACGAGCAGTACTTC. Its translation: CATLWGGYEQYF.